The 2 T cell receptor beta chains below all came from one sample that was sequenced in a study of T cells in Graves' hyperthyroidism and ophthalmopathy. RNA transcripts provided the source from which TCR beta CDR3 regions were amplified. HTBI primers were employed in a first-round RT-PCR of the TCR CDR3. TCRdb reprocessed the multiplex PCR reads via MiXCR and lists one record per CDR3 protein. The table lists about 300,000 distinct CDR3 sequences, about 15% of them singletons. Sequenced sample: blood. These TCRs come from a man younger than 45 with Graves' hyperthyroidism.

This chain uses TRBV7-9 with TRBJ2-7, with 7 bases that match TRBD2. The germline V gene has CDR1 SEHNR and CDR2 FQNEAQ (reference sequence). The CDR3 loop spans 15 amino acids. V was pared by 3 bases and J by 7 bases, with 12 bases of the junction left unmatched. DNA for the CDR3: TGTGCCAGCAGCTTGGAGCGGGAATACACCGGGGAGCAGTACTTC. This sequence encodes CASSLEREYTGEQYF.

The J gene is TRBJ1-1, the V gene TRBV9, with a weak D call TRBD1 (5 bases). The germline V gene has CDR1 SGDLS and CDR2 YYNGEE. The CDR3 loop spans 14 amino acids. V lost 0 bases and J 4 bases, leaving 10 bases between the germline ends. The CDR3 DNA reads TGTGCCAGCAGCGTAGACCCAGGGACCACTGAAGCTTTCTTT. It yields the protein CASSVDPGTTEAFF.